The source of this TCR beta chain is a study of OX40 agonist ivuxolimab in advanced cancers. Across the whole study: One patient with hepatocellular carcinoma and two with cutaneous melanoma, three in all, had partial responses.

The germline CDR1 and CDR2 sequences are SGHAT and FQNNGV. The length of the CDR3 is 15 residues. V was shortened by 2 bases and J by 6 bases, with 14 bases between the two germline ends. Sequenced by immunoSEQ multiplex PCR; TCRdb stores in-frame clones only, minus some. The data contain 35,000 to 55,000 clones, roughly 94% of them singletons. The chain joins TRBV11-2 to TRBJ2-1; the D is unclear. This clonotype was sampled from an adult with an advanced solid tumor such as melanoma, head and neck, liver or kidney cancer. The source was CD4+ or CD8+ T cells sorted from blood, collected in a trial of the OX40 agonist ivuxolimab. The CDR3: CASSLMFIEINEQFF. The CDR3 DNA reads TGTGCCAGCAGCTTAATGTTTATCGAGATCAATGAGCAGTTCTTC.